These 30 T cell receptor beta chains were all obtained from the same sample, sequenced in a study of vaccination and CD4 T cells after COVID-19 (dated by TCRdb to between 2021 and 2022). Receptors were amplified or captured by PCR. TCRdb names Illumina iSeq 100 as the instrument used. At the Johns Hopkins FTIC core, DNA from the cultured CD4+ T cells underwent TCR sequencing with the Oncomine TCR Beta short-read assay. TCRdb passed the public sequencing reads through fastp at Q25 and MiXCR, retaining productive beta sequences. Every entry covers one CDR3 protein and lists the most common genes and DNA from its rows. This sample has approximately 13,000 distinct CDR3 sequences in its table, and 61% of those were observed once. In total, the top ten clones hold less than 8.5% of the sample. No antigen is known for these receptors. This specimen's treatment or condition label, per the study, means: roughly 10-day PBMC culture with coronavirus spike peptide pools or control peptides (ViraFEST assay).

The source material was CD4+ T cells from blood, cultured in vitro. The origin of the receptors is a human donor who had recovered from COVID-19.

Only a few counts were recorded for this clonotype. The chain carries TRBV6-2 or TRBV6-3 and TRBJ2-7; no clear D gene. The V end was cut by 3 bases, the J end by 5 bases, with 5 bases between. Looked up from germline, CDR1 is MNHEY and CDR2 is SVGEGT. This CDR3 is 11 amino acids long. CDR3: CASSYPNEQYF. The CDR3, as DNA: TGTGCCAGCAGTTATCCCAACGAGCAGTACTTC.

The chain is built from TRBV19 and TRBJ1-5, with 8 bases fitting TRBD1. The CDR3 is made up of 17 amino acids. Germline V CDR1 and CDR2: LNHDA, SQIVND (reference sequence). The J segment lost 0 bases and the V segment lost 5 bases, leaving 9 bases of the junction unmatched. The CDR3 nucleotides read TGTGCCAGTAGTCCTGGGACAGGTTCTAATAGCAATCAGCCCCAGCATTTT. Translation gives CASSPGTGSNSNQPQHF.

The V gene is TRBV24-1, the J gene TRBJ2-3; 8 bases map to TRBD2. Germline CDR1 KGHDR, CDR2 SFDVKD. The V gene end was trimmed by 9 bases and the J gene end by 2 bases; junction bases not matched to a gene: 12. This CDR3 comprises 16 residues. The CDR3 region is CATFERGGRFTDTQYF. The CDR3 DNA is TGTGCCACCTTCGAACGTGGCGGGAGGTTCACAGATACGCAGTATTTT.

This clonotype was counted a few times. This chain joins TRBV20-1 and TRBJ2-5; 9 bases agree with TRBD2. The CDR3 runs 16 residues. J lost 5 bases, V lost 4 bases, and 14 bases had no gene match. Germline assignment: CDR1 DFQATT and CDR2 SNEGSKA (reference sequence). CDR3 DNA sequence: TGCAGTGCTAAAGAGCCGACTAGCGGCGGGTACGAGACCCAGTACTTC. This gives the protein CSAKEPTSGGYETQYF.

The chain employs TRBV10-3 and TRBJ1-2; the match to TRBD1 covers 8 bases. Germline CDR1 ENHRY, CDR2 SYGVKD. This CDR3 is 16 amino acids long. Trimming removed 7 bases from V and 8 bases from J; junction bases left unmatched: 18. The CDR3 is CAINGQGGQTERGYTF. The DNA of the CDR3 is TGTGCCATCAACGGACAGGGAGGTCAAACGGAACGGGGCTACACCTTC.

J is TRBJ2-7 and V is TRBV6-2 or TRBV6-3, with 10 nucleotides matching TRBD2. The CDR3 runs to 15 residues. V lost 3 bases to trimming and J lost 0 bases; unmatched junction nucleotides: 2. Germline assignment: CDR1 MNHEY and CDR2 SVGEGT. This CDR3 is CASSYPSGSSYEQYF. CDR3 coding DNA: TGTGCCAGCAGTTATCCTAGCGGGAGCTCCTACGAGCAGTACTTC.

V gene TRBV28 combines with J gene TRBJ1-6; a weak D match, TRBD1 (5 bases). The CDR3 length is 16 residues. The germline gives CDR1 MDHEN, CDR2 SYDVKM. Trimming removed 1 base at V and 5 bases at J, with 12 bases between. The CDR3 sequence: CASSLSTGGDNSPLHF. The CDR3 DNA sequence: TGTGCCAGCAGTTTATCTACTGGAGGGGATAATTCACCCCTCCACTTT.

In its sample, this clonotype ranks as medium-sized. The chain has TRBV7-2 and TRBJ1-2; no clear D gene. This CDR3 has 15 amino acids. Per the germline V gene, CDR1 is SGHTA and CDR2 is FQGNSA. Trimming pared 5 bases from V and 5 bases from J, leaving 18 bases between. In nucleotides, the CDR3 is TGTGCCAGCAGCCCGTCACGGGGATCCCTGTATGGCTACACCTTC. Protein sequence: CASSPSRGSLYGYTF.

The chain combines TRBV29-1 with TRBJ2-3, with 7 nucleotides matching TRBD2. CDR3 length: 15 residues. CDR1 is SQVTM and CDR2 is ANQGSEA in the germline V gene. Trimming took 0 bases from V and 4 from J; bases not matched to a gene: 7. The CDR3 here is CSVEDTLAVSDTQYF. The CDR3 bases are TGCAGCGTTGAAGATACTCTAGCGGTATCAGATACGCAGTATTTT.

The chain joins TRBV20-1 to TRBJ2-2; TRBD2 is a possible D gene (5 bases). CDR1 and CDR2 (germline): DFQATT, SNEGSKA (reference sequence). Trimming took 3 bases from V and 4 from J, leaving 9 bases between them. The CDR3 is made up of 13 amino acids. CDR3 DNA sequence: TGCAGTGCTAGCGGGATAGGCACCGGGGAGCTGTTTTTT. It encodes CSASGIGTGELFF.

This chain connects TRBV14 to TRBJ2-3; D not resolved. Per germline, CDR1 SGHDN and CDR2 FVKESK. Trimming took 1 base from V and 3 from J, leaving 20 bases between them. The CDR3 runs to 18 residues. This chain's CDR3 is CASSQGSRRPFGTDTQYF. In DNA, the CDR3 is TGTGCCAGCAGCCAAGGAAGTCGGCGGCCCTTTGGGACAGATACGCAGTATTTT.

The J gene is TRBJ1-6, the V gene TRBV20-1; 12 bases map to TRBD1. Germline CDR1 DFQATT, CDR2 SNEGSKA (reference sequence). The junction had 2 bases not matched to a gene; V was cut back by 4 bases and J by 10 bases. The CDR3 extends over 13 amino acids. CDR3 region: CSATGTGGSPLHF. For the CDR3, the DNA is TGCAGTGCTACCGGGACAGGGGGCTCACCCCTCCACTTT.

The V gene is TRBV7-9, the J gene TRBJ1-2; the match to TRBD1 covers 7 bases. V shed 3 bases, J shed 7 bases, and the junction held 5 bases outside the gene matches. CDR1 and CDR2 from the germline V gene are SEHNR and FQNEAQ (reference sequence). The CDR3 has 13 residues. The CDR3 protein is CASSLTGSGGYTF. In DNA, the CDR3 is TGTGCCAGCAGCTTGACAGGGAGCGGTGGCTACACCTTC.

CDR3 in DNA: TGTGCCAGCAGCCTAAAAGTAAGTCGACGAGAGCAGTTCTTC. This encodes CASSLKVSRREQFF. The chain is built from TRBV27 and TRBJ2-1; D gene uncertain. The CDR3 runs to 14 residues. V lost 6 bases and J 10 bases, leaving 19 bases between the germline ends. Germline V gene lookup returns CDR1 MNHEY and CDR2 SMNVEV (reference sequence).

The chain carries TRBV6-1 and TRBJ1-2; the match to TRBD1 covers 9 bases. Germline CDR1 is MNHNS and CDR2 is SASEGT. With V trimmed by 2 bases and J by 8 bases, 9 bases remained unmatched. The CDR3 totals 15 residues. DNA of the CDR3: TGTGCCAGCAGTGAACCCGGACAGGGGTTTGTCGGCTACACCTTC. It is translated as CASSEPGQGFVGYTF.

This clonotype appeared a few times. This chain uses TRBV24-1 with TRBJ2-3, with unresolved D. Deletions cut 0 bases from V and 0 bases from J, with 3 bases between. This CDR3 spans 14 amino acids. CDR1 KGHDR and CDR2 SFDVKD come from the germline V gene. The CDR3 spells CATSDLLSTDTQYF. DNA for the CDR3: TGTGCCACCAGTGATTTGCTGAGCACAGATACGCAGTATTTT.

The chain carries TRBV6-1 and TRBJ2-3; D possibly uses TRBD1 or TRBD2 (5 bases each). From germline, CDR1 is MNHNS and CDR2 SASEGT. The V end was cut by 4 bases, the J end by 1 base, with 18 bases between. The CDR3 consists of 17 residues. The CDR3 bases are TGTGCCAGCAGTGCTCACTCCGGGACCGTGGGCACAGATACGCAGTATTTT. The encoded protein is CASSAHSGTVGTDTQYF.

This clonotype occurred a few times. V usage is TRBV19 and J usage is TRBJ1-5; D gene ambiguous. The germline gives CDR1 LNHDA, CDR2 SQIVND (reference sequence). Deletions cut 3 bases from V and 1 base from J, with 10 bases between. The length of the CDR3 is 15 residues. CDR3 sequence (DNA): TGTGCCAGTAGTATGGGTGGGTTGAGCAATCAGCCCCAGCATTTT. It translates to CASSMGGLSNQPQHF. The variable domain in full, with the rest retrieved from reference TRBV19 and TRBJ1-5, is DGGITQSPKYLFRKEGQNVTLSCEQNLNHDAMYWYRQDPGQGLRLIYYSQIVNDFQKGDIAEGYSVSREKKESFPLTVTSAQKNPTAFYLCASSMGGLSNQPQHFGDGTRLSIL.

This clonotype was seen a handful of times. The CDR3 DNA reads as TGCAGTGCTAGTCCGGACAGTCATAAAGTCGCGGGATCACCCCTCCACTTT. It encodes CSASPDSHKVAGSPLHF. V and J are TRBV20-1 and TRBJ1-6; a possible D gene is TRBD1 (6 bases). The germline CDR1 and CDR2 sequences are DFQATT and SNEGSKA (reference sequence). The V end was cut by 3 bases, the J end by 10 bases, with 25 bases between. CDR3 size: 17 residues.

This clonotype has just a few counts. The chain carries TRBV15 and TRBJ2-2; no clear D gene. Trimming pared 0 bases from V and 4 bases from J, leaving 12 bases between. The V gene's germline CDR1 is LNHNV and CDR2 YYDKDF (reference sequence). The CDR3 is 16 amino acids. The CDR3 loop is CATSRDGRVSTGELFF. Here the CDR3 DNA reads TGTGCCACCAGCAGAGATGGTCGGGTGAGCACCGGGGAGCTGTTTTTT.

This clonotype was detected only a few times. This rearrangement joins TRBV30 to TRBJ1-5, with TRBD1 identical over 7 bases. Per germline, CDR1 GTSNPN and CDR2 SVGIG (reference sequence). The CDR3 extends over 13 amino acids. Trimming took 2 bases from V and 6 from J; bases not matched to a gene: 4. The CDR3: CAWSTGVSQPQHF. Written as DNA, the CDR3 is TGTGCCTGGAGTACAGGGGTAAGTCAGCCCCAGCATTTT.

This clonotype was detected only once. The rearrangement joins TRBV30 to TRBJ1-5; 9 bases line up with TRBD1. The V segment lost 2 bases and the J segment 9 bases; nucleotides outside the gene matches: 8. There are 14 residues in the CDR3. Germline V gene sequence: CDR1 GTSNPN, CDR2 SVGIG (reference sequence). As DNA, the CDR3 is TGTGCCTGGAGTTTGACAGGGGGTAGTAGGCCCCAGCATTTT. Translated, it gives CAWSLTGGSRPQHF.

CDR3 DNA sequence: TGTGCCAGCACCCCCGGCCCAGCGAGAGCTAACTATGGCTACACCTTC. Amino acids: CASTPGPARANYGYTF. The chain combines TRBV2 with TRBJ1-2; D call uncertain. The germline V gene has CDR1 SNHLY and CDR2 FYNNEI. The CDR3 has 16 residues. V lost 7 bases to trimming and J lost 0 bases, with 18 bases between them. Looking up the rest from reference TRBV2 and TRBJ1-2 gives the full variable domain: EPEVTQTPSHQVTQMGQEVILRCVPISNHLYFYWYRQILGQKVEFLVSFYNNEISEKSEIFDDQFSVERPDGSNFTLKIRSTKLEDSAMYFCASTPGPARANYGYTFGSGTRLTVV.

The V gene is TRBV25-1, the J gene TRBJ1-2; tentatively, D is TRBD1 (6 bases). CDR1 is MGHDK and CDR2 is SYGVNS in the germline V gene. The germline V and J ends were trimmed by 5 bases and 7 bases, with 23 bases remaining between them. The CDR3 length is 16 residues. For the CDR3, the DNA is TGTGCCAGCAGTCCTTCCATAGGGGGGGAAATGAGTGGCTACACCTTC. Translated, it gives CASSPSIGGEMSGYTF.

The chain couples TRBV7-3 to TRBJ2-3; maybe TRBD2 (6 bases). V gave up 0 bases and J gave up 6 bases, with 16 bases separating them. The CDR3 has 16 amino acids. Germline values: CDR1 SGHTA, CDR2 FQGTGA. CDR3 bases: TGTGCCAGCAGCTTAACTCCCCGGGAGAAATATGATACGCAGTATTTT. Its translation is CASSLTPREKYDTQYF. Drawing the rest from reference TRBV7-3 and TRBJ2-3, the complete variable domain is GAGVSQTPSNKVTEKGKYVELRCDPISGHTALYWYRQSLGQGPEFLIYFQGTGAADDSGLPNDRFFAVRPEGSVSTLKIQRTERGDSAVYLCASSLTPREKYDTQYFGPGTRLTVL.

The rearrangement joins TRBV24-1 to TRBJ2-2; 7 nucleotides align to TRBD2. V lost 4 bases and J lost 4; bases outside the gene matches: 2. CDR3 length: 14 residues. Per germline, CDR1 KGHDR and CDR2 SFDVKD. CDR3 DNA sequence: TGTGCCACCAGTGACGCTAGCGGCACCGGGGAGCTGTTTTTT. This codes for CATSDASGTGELFF.

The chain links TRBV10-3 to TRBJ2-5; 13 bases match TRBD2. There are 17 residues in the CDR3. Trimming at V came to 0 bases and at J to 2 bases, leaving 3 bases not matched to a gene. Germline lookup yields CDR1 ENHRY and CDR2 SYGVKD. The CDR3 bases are TGTGCCATCAGTGAGTCGGGACTAGCGGGACCGCAAGAGACCCAGTACTTC. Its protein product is CAISESGLAGPQETQYF.

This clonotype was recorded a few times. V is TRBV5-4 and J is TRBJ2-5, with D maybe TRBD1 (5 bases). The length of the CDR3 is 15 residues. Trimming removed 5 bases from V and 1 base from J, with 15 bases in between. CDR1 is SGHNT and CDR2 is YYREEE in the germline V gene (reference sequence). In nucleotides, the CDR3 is TGTGCCAGCAGTTCCTCTGGGGCCCTCCAAGAGACCCAGTACTTC. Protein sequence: CASSSSGALQETQYF.

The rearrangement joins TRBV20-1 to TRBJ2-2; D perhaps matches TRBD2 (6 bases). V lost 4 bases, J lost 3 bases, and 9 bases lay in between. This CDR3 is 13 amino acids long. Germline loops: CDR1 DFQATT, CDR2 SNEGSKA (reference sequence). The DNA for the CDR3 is TGCAGTGCTAAACAGCGGGACACCGGGGAGCTGTTTTTT. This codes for CSAKQRDTGELFF.

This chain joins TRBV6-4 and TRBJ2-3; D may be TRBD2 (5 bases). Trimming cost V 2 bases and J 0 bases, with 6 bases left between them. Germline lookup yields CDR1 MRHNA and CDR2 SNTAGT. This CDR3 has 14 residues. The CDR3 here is CASSDGGSTDTQYF. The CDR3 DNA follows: TGTGCCAGCAGTGACGGCGGGAGCACAGATACGCAGTATTTT.